The rows below give T cell receptor beta chains drawn from one sample of a study of blood T cell repertoires in COVID-19. TCRdb's table, derived via immunoSEQ multiplex PCR, lists solely in-frame clones and lacks some. This sample yields more than 100,000 clones, of which around nine tenths are seen a single time; just over 3% belongs to the top ten. Sequencing input: peripheral blood. Receptors were obtained from a man aged 50-60 years in a cohort sampled during active COVID-19. Each CDR3 is given with its conserved first and last residue. Each record gives: J gene, D gene, V gene, CDR3 protein, CDR3 DNA. The D gene is left open where the match is weak.

j_gene: TRBJ1-1; d_gene: TRBD1; v_gene: TRBV27; CDR3aa: CASTETGANTEAFF; CDR3nt: TGTGCCAGCACCGAAACAGGGGCCAACACTGAAGCTTTCTTT
j_gene: TRBJ2-2; d_gene: TRBD2; v_gene: TRBV5-4; CDR3aa: CASSGPGTSGNTGELFF; CDR3nt: TGTGCCAGCAGCGGACCCGGGACTAGCGGAAACACCGGGGAGCTGTTTTTT
j_gene: TRBJ2-1; d_gene: .; v_gene: TRBV4-2; CDR3aa: CASSQALSLVHNEQFF; CDR3nt: TGTGCCAGCAGCCAAGCCCTTAGCCTAGTCCACAATGAGCAGTTCTTC
j_gene: TRBJ2-1; d_gene: TRBD2; v_gene: TRBV11-2; CDR3aa: CASSSQTAASGEFYDEQFF; CDR3nt: TGTGCCAGCAGCTCCCAAACCGCCGCTAGCGGGGAATTTTACGATGAGCAGTTCTTC
j_gene: TRBJ1-5; d_gene: .; v_gene: TRBV5-8; CDR3aa: CASSFVRVPAQHF; CDR3nt: TGTGCCAGCAGCTTCGTGCGGGTCCCGGCCCAGCATTTT
j_gene: TRBJ1-2; d_gene: .; v_gene: TRBV7-9; CDR3aa: CASSLAGDFYGYTF; CDR3nt: TGTGCCAGCAGCTTAGCGGGGGACTTCTACGGCTACACCTTC
j_gene: TRBJ2-7; d_gene: TRBD1; v_gene: TRBV5-6; CDR3aa: CASSWTGAIEQYF; CDR3nt: TGTGCCAGCAGCTGGACAGGGGCAATCGAGCAGTACTTC
j_gene: TRBJ1-3; d_gene: .; v_gene: TRBV13; CDR3aa: CASSLGSNTPSGNTIYF; CDR3nt: TGTGCCAGCAGCTTAGGGTCCAATACACCCTCTGGAAACACCATATATTTT
j_gene: TRBJ2-6; d_gene: .; v_gene: TRBV9; CDR3aa: CASSAQGSGANVLTF; CDR3nt: TGTGCCAGCAGCGCCCAGGGGTCTGGGGCCAACGTCCTGACTTTC
j_gene: TRBJ2-5; d_gene: .; v_gene: TRBV5-1; CDR3aa: CASSQFVGGQETQYF; CDR3nt: TGCGCCAGCAGCCAATTCGTGGGGGGCCAAGAGACCCAGTACTTC